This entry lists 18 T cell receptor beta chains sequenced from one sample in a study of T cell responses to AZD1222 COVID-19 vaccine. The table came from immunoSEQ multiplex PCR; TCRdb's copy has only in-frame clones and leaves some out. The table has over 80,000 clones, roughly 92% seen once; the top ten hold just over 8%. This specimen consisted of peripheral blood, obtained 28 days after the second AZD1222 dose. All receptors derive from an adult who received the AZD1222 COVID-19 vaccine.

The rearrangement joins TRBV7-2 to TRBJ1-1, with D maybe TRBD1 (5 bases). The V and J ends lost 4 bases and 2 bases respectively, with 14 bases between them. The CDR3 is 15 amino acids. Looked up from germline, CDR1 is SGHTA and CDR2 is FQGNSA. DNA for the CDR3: TGTGCCAGCAGCTGGGATGGGGGGAAAAACACTGAAGCTTTCTTT. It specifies CASSWDGGKNTEAFF.

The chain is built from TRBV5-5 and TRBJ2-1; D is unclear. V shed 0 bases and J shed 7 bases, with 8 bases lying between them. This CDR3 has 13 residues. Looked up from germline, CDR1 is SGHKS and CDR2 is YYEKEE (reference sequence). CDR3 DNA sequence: TGTGCCAGCAGCTTGGTGGTCCCAAATGAGCAGTTCTTC. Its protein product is CASSLVVPNEQFF.

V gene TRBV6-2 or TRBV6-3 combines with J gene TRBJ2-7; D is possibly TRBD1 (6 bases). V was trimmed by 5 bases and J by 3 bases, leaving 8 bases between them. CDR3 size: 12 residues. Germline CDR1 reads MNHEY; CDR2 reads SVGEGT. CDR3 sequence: CASSQGIYEQYF. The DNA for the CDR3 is TGTGCCAGCAGTCAGGGGATCTACGAGCAGTACTTC.

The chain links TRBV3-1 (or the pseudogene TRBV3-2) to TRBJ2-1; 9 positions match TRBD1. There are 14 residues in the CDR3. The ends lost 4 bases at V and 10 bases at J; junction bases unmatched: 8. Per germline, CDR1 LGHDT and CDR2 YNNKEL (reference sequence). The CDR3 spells CASSPWDRVREQFF. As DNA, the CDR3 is TGTGCCAGCAGCCCCTGGGACAGGGTAAGAGAGCAGTTCTTC.

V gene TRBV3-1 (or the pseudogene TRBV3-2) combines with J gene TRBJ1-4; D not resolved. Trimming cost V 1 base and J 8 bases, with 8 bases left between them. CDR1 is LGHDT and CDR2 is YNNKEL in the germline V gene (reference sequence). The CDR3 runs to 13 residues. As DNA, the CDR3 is TGTGCCAGCAGCCAAGGGGGAAAAGAAAAACTGTTTTTT. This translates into CASSQGGKEKLFF.

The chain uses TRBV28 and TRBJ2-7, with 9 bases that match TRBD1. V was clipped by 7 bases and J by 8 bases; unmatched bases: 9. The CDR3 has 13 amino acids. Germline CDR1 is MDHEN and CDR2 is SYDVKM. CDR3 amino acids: CASTSAGQGKQYF. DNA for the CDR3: TGTGCCAGCACCTCTGCGGGACAGGGAAAGCAGTACTTC.

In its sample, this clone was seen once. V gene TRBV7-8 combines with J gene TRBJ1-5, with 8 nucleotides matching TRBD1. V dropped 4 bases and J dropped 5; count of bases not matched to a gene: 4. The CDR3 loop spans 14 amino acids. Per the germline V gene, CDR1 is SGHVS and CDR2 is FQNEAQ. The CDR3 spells CASSWADRDQPQHF. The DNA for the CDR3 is TGTGCCAGCAGCTGGGCGGACAGGGATCAGCCCCAGCATTTT.

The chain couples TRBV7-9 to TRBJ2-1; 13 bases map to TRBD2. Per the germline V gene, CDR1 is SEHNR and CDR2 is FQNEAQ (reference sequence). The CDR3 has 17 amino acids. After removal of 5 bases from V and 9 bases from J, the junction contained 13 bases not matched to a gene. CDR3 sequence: CASSPVATSGRIGEQFF. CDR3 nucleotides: TGTGCCAGCAGCCCGGTCGCGACTAGCGGGAGGATAGGTGAGCAGTTCTTC. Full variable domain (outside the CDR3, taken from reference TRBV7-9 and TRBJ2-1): DTGVSQNPRHKITKRGQNVTFRCDPISEHNRLYWYRQTLGQGPEFLTYFQNEAQLEKSRLLSDRFSAERPKGSFSTLEIQRTEQGDSAMYLCASSPVATSGRIGEQFFGPGTRLTVL.

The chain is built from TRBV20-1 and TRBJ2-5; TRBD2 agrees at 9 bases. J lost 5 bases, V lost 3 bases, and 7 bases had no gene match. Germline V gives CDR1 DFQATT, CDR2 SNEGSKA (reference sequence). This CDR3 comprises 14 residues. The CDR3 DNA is TGCAGTGCTAGTGCGGGAGGGCCAACGGAGACCCAGTACTTC. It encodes CSASAGGPTETQYF.

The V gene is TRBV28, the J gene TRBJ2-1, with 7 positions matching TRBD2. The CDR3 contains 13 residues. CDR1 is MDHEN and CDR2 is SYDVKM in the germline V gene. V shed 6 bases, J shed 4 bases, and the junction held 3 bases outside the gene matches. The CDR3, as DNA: TGTGCCAGCAGCAAAGCGGGGTACAATGAGCAGTTCTTC. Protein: CASSKAGYNEQFF.

CDR3 region: CASSKKDSGSRDNEQFF. CDR3 bases: TGTGCCAGCAGCAAAAAGGATAGCGGGAGTAGGGACAATGAGCAGTTCTTC. The V and J genes are TRBV21-1 and TRBJ2-1; no check of the table's D call, TRBD2, against the DNA was made. TRBV21-1 counts as a pseudogene. The CDR3 is 17 residues long.

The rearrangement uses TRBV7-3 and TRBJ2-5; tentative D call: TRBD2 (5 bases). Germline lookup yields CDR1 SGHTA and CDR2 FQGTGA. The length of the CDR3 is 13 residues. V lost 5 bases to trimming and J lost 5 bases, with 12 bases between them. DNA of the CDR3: TGTGCCAGCAGCCCGACACCGGGGGAGACCCAGTACTTC. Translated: CASSPTPGETQYF.

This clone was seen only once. The CDR3 loop reads CASSLGPRVFADTQYF. The CDR3 DNA is TGTGCCAGCAGCTTGGGCCCCAGAGTTTTCGCAGATACGCAGTATTTT. J is TRBJ2-3 and V is TRBV5-4; D gene unclear. CDR1 and CDR2 from the germline V gene are SGHNT and YYREEE (reference sequence). The CDR3 runs 16 residues. V dropped 0 bases and J dropped 4 bases, with 15 bases sitting between them.

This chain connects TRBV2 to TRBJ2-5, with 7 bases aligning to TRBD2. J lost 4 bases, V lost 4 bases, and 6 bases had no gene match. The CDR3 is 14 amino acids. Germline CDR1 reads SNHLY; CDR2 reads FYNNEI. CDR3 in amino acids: CASSGGSRGETQYF. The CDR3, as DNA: TGTGCCAGCAGTGGCGGGAGTAGGGGAGAGACCCAGTACTTC.

The CDR3 DNA sequence: TGTGCCACCTGGGGCTTCGGAGCGAACAATGAGCAGTTCTTC. Translating gives CATWGFGANNEQFF. The chain carries TRBV19 and TRBJ2-1, with TRBD1 as a possible D gene (5 bases). Per the germline V gene, CDR1 is LNHDA and CDR2 is SQIVND (reference sequence). V dropped 10 bases and J dropped 5 bases, with 18 bases sitting between them. This CDR3 is built from 14 residues.

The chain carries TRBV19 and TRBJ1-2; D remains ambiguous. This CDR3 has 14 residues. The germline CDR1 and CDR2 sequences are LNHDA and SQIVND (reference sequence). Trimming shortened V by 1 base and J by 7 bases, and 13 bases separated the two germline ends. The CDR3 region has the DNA TGTGCCAGTAGTATAGTGGCGGGATCAGGTGGCTACACCTTC. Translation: CASSIVAGSGGYTF.

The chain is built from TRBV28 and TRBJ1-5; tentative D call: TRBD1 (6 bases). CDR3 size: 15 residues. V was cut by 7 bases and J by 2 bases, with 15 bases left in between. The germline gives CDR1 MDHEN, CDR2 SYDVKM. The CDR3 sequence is CASILTGKGNQPQHF. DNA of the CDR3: TGTGCCAGCATCTTAACAGGGAAGGGCAATCAGCCCCAGCATTTT.

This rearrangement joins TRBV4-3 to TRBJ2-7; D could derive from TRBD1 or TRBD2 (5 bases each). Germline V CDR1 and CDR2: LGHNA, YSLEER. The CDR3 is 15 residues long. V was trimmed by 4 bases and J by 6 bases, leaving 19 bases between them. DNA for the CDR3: TGCGCCAGCAGCCCACCCGTGGGGGTGGAGTCCGAGCAGTACTTC. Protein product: CASSPPVGVESEQYF.